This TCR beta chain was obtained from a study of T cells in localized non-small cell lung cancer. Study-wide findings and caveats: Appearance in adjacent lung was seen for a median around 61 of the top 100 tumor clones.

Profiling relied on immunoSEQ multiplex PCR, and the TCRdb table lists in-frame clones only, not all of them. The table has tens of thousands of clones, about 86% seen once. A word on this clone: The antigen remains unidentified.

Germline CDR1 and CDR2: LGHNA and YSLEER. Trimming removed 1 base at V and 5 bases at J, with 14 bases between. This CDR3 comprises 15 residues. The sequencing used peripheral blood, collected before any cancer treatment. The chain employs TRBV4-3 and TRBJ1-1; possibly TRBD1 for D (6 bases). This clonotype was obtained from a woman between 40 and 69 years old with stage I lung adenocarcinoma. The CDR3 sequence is CASSQGTYRVTEAFF. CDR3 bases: TGCGCCAGCAGCCAAGGTACCTACAGGGTGACTGAAGCTTTCTTT.